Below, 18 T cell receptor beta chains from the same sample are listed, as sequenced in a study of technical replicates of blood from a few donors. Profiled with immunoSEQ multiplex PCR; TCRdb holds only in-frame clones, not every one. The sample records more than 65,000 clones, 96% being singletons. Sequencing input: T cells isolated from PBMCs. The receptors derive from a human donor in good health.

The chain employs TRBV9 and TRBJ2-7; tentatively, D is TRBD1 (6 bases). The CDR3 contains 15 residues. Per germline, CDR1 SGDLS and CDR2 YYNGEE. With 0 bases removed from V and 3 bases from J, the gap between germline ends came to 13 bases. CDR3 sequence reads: CASSVAQGQGYEQYF. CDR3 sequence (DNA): TGTGCCAGCAGCGTAGCTCAGGGACAAGGCTACGAGCAGTACTTC.

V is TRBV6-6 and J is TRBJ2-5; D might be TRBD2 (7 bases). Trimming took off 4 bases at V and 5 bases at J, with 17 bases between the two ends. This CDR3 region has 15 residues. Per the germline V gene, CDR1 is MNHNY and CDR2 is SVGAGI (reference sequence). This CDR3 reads CASSSVQGGGETQYF. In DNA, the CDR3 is TGTGCCAGCAGTTCGGTGCAGGGCGGGGGCGAGACCCAGTACTTC.

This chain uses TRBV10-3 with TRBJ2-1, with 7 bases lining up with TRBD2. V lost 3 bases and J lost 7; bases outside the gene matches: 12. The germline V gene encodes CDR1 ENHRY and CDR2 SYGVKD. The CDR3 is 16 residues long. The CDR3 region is CAISEGAGSYKNEQFF. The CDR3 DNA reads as TGTGCCATCAGTGAAGGAGCGGGGTCTTACAAAAATGAGCAGTTCTTC.

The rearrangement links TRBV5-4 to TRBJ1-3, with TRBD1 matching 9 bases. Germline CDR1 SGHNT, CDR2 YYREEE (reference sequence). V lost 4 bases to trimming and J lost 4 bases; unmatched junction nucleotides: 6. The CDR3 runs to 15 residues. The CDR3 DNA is TGTGCCAGCAGCCCCGCGGGACAGGGAGGAAACACCATATATTTT. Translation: CASSPAGQGGNTIYF.

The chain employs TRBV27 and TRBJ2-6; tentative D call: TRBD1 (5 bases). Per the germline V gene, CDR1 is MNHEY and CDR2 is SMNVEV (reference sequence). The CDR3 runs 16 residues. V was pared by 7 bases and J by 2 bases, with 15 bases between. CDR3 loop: CASKVLIGAGANVLTF. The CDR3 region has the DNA TGTGCCAGCAAGGTCCTTATAGGGGCTGGGGCCAACGTCCTGACTTTC.

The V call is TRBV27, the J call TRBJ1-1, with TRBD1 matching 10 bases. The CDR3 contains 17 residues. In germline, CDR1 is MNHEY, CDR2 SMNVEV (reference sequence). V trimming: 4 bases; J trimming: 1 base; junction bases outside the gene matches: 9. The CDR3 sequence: CASSSSWDRGENTEAFF. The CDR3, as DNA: TGTGCCAGCAGTTCAAGCTGGGACAGGGGAGAGAACACTGAAGCTTTCTTT.

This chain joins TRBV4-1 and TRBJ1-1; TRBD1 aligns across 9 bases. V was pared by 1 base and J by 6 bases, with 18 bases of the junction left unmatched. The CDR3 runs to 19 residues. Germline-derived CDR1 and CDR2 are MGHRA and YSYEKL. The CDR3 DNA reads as TGCGCCAGCAGCCAAGGGGGTTTTAGGAGGGACAGGGTGTCGGCTGAAGCTTTCTTT. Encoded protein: CASSQGGFRRDRVSAEAFF.

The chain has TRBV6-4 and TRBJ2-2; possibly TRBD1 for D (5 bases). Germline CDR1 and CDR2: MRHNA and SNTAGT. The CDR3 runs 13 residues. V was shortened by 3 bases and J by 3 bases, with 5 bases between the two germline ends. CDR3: CASSETDTGELFF. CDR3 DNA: TGTGCCAGCAGTGAGACAGACACCGGGGAGCTGTTTTTT.

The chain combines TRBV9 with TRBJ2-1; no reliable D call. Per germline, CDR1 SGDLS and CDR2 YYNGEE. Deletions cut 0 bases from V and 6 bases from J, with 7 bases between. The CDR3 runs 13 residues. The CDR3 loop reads CASSVGPRNEQFF. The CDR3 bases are TGTGCCAGCAGCGTAGGGCCCCGCAATGAGCAGTTCTTC.

The CDR3 spells CAWSQGTGELFF. The CDR3 DNA reads TGTGCCTGGAGTCAGGGGACCGGGGAGCTGTTTTTT. V gene TRBV30 combines with J gene TRBJ2-2; tentatively, D is TRBD1 (6 bases). The CDR3 covers 12 residues. Germline CDR1 is GTSNPN and CDR2 is SVGIG (reference sequence). V was clipped by 2 bases and J by 5 bases, with 6 bases between them.

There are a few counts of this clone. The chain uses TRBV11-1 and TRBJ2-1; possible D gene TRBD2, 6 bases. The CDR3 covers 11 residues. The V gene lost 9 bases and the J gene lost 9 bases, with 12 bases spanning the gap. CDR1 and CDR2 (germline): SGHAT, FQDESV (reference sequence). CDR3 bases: TGTGCCAGTCGGAGGGTGTCTGAGCAGTTCTTC. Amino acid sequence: CASRRVSEQFF. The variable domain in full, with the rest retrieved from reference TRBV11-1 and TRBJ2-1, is EAEVAQSPRYKITEKSQAVAFWCDPISGHATLYWYRQILGQGPELLVQFQDESVVDDSQLPKDRFSAERLKGVDSTLKIQPAELGDSAMYLCASRRVSEQFFGPGTRLTVL.

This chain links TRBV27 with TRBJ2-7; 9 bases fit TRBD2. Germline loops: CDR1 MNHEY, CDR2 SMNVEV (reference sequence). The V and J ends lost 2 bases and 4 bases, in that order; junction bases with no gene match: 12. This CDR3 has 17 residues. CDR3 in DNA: TGTGCCAGCAGTTTAAGTGTAGAGGGACTAGCACAGTACGAGCAGTACTTC. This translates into CASSLSVEGLAQYEQYF.

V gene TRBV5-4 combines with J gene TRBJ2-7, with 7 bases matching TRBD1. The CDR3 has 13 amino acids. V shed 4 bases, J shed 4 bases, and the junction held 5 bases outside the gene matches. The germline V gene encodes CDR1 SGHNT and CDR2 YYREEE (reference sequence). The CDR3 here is CASSGQVGYEQYF. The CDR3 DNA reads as TGTGCCAGCAGCGGACAGGTTGGGTACGAGCAGTACTTC.

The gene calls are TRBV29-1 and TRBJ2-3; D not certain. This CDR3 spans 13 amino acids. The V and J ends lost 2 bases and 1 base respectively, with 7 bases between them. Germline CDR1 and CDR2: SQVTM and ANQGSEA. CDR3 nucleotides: TGCAGCGTTGAATTTCATGGCACAGATACGCAGTATTTT. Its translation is CSVEFHGTDTQYF.

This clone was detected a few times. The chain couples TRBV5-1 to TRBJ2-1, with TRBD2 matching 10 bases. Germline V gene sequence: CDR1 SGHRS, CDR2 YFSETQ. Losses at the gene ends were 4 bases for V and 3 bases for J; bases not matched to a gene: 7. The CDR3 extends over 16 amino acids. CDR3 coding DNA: TGCGCCAGCAGCGATAGAACTAGCGGGAACTACAATGAGCAGTTCTTC. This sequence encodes CASSDRTSGNYNEQFF.

The CDR3 DNA follows: TGTGCCAGCAGTTTCCACAGGGATGATGAGCAGTTCTTC. It codes for CASSFHRDDEQFF. The rearrangement joins TRBV28 to TRBJ2-1, with a possible D match to TRBD1 (6 bases). Trimming pared 3 bases from V and 8 bases from J, leaving 11 bases between. CDR3 length: 13 amino acids. Germline V gene data show CDR1 as MDHEN and CDR2 as SYDVKM. Drawing the rest from reference TRBV28 and TRBJ2-1, the complete variable domain is DVKVTQSSRYLVKRTGEKVFLECVQDMDHENMFWYRQDPGLGLRLIYFSYDVKMKEKGDIPEGYSVSREKKERFSLILESASTNQTSMYLCASSFHRDDEQFFGPGTRLTVL.

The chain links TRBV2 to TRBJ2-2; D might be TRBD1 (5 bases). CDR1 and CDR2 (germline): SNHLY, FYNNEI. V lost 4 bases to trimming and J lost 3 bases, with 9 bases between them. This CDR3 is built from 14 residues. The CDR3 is CASSGGRDTGELFF. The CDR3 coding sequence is TGTGCCAGCAGTGGGGGCCGTGACACCGGGGAGCTGTTTTTT.

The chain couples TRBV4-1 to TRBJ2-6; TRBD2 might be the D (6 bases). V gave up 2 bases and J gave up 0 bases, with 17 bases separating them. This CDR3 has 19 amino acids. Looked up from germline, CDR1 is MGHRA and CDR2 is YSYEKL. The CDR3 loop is CASSQRGGQVFSGANVLTF. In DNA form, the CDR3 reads TGCGCCAGCAGCCAAAGAGGAGGGCAGGTCTTCTCTGGGGCCAACGTCCTGACTTTC.